These 20 T cell receptor beta chains share one sample of origin, sequenced in a study of blood T cell repertoires in COVID-19 (dated by TCRdb to the early 2020s). The method was the immunoSEQ multiplex PCR assay. TCRdb re-hosts the immuneACCESS table, in-frame sequences only. Its copies lack some clones; in the studies checked, an unresolved V gene accounts for under half of them, and the cause for the rest is not known. This sample lists roughly 140,000 clones; around four fifths were detected once. 6.2% of the sample lies in the top ten. Sequencing was done on a sample of PBMCs or T cells enriched from blood (not recorded which). The receptors here all came from a woman aged 40-49 years who had recovered from COVID-19.

The chain has TRBV5-1 and TRBJ2-4, with 7 positions matching TRBD2. With 0 bases clipped from V and 8 bases from J, the junction kept 8 bases outside the gene matches. The CDR3 contains 15 residues. In germline, CDR1 is SGHRS, CDR2 YFSETQ. CDR3 protein: CASSLGGGRGDIQYF. The CDR3 DNA follows: TGCGCCAGCAGCTTGGGGGGCGGGAGAGGGGACATTCAGTACTTC.

The chain couples TRBV7-9 to TRBJ1-6, with 9 bases aligning to TRBD1. Per germline, CDR1 SEHNR and CDR2 FQNEAQ (reference sequence). With V trimmed by 5 bases and J by 10 bases, 9 bases remained unmatched. The CDR3 extends over 15 amino acids. CDR3 in DNA: TGTGCCAGCAGCCCCAGGGACAGGGTGGGATCACCCCTCCACTTT. Translated: CASSPRDRVGSPLHF.

J is TRBJ2-5 and V is TRBV27; no definite D call. The CDR3 spans 14 residues. In germline, CDR1 is MNHEY, CDR2 SMNVEV (reference sequence). Deletions cut 2 bases from V and 2 bases from J, with 9 bases between. This CDR3 is CASSLTYRQETQYF. The CDR3 DNA reads as TGTGCCAGCAGTTTAACGTACAGACAAGAGACCCAGTACTTC.

The rearrangement joins TRBV12-3 or TRBV12-4 to TRBJ2-1; D is unclear. This CDR3 has 11 amino acids. Trimming took 8 bases from V and 4 from J, leaving 6 bases between them. The chain's CDR3 is CASGDYNEQFF. CDR3 DNA sequence: TGTGCCAGCGGAGATTACAATGAGCAGTTCTTC.

In nucleotides, the CDR3 is TGCAGCGTTGATGTCTTGGTGGCTAGCGGGAAACGGGAGCAGTACTTC. It yields the protein CSVDVLVASGKREQYF. The gene calls are TRBV29-1 and TRBJ2-7; TRBD2 matches at 9 bases. The CDR3 has 16 residues. Germline V gene sequence: CDR1 SQVTM, CDR2 ANQGSEA. The J segment lost 7 bases and the V segment lost 3 bases, leaving 16 bases of the junction unmatched.

This chain connects TRBV4-1 to TRBJ1-2; tentative D call: TRBD1 (5 bases). The CDR3 covers 16 residues. V lost 0 bases and J lost 7, with 18 bases in between. Germline V lookup: CDR1 MGHRA, CDR2 YSYEKL. This CDR3 is CASSQEAQGIGFGYTF. The CDR3 bases are TGCGCCAGCAGCCAAGAGGCCCAGGGAATTGGCTTTGGCTACACCTTC.

The chain couples TRBV3-1 (or the pseudogene TRBV3-2) to TRBJ1-1; the D is unclear. CDR3 length: 13 residues. CDR1 is LGHDT, CDR2 YNNKEL, per germline (reference sequence). Trimming removed 4 bases at V and 3 bases at J, with 9 bases between. CDR3 bases: TGTGCCAGCAGCCCAATCGGGGACACTGAAGCTTTCTTT. It translates to CASSPIGDTEAFF.

This chain joins TRBV5-1 and TRBJ2-3, with TRBD1 matching over 7 bases. Germline trimming cut 5 bases from V and 2 bases from J; bases unmatched to any gene: 8. Germline V lookup: CDR1 SGHRS, CDR2 YFSETQ. The CDR3 has 15 amino acids. Here the CDR3 reads CASRSTGLDTDTQYF. Here the CDR3 DNA reads TGCGCCAGCAGGTCGACAGGGTTGGACACAGATACGCAGTATTTT.

The CDR3 DNA sequence: TGTGCCAGCAGCTTTAGCGGGGGGGCCGCCGAGCAGTACTTC. Protein sequence: CASSFSGGAAEQYF. The chain uses TRBV7-4 and TRBJ2-7, with 11 bases aligning to TRBD2. Trimming cost V 3 bases and J 6 bases; bases outside gene matches: 4. Germline-derived CDR1 and CDR2 are SGHVT and SQSDAQ. The length of the CDR3 is 14 residues.

J is TRBJ1-6 and V is TRBV19; 8 positions match TRBD1. The CDR3 covers 14 residues. Germline trimming cut 10 bases from V and 7 bases from J; bases unmatched to any gene: 9. The germline gives CDR1 LNHDA, CDR2 SQIVND (reference sequence). The chain's CDR3 is CATPRQGINSPLHF. DNA for the CDR3: TGTGCCACCCCAAGACAGGGGATCAATTCACCCCTCCACTTT.

This chain links TRBV4-2 with TRBJ2-1, with TRBD2 matching 11 bases. Trimming took 4 bases from V and 0 from J; bases not matched to a gene: 8. Per the germline V gene, CDR1 is LGHNA and CDR2 is YNFKEQ. This CDR3 is built from 18 residues. CDR3 coding DNA: TGTGCCAGCAGCCGAGGACTAGCGGGCCCTAGCTCCTACAATGAGCAGTTCTTC. It codes for CASSRGLAGPSSYNEQFF.

The V and J genes are TRBV11-3 and TRBJ2-2; D ambiguous. Per the germline V gene, CDR1 is SGHNT and CDR2 is YENEEA. V lost 1 base and J 6 bases, leaving 9 bases between the germline ends. The CDR3 spans 14 residues. The CDR3 loop is CASSLVVGSGELFF. In DNA, the CDR3 is TGTGCCAGCAGCTTAGTAGTCGGTTCCGGGGAGCTGTTTTTT.

This chain connects TRBV5-1 to TRBJ1-6, with TRBD1 as a possible D gene (5 bases). The CDR3 sequence is 15 residues long. Germline lookup yields CDR1 SGHRS and CDR2 YFSETQ. Trimming took off 4 bases at V and 7 bases at J, with 15 bases between the two ends. The CDR3 sequence: CASSPGPGANSPLHF. The CDR3 nucleotides are TGCGCCAGCAGCCCCGGGCCTGGGGCGAATTCACCCCTCCACTTT.

The J gene is TRBJ1-1, the V gene TRBV9, with D hard to call. CDR1 is SGDLS, CDR2 YYNGEE, per germline. CDR3 length: 12 residues. V was pared by 2 bases and J by 3 bases, with 5 bases between. For the CDR3, the DNA is TGTGCCAGCAGCGTTAGAGACACTGAAGCTTTCTTT. Amino acids: CASSVRDTEAFF.

This clone was counted only a few times. This chain links TRBV7-2 with TRBJ2-1; 8 nucleotides agree with TRBD2. Losses at the gene ends were 8 bases for V and 6 bases for J; bases not matched to a gene: 12. There are 15 residues in the CDR3. CDR1 and CDR2 (germline): SGHTA, FQGNSA. CDR3 nucleotide sequence: TGTGCCAGCTTGAGACCGGAGCGGGGGTTCAATGAGCAGTTCTTC. This encodes CASLRPERGFNEQFF.

J is TRBJ2-7 and V is TRBV4-1; 8 nucleotides match TRBD1. Germline V gene lookup returns CDR1 MGHRA and CDR2 YSYEKL. The CDR3 has 14 residues. V was pared by 1 base and J by 3 bases, with 2 bases of the junction left unmatched. This chain's CDR3 is CASSQGQGSYEQYF. CDR3 coding DNA: TGCGCCAGCAGCCAAGGACAGGGGAGCTACGAGCAGTACTTC.

This chain joins TRBV9 and TRBJ1-4; D is undetermined. The CDR3 loop spans 15 amino acids. In germline, CDR1 is SGDLS, CDR2 YYNGEE. V was shortened by 4 bases and J by 8 bases, with 18 bases between the two germline ends. Here the CDR3 DNA reads TGTGCCAGCAGCCCAGGCGGAGGGTTAGGCGAAAAACTGTTTTTT. Translating gives CASSPGGGLGEKLFF.

This chain joins TRBV7-9 and TRBJ1-3; no definite D call. Trimming took 5 bases from V and 0 from J, leaving 20 bases between them. This CDR3 has 18 amino acids. CDR1 SEHNR and CDR2 FQNEAQ come from the germline V gene (reference sequence). The CDR3 bases are TGTGCCAGCAGCGCGACACGTACCCGAACCCCCTCTGGAAACACCATATATTTT. It specifies CASSATRTRTPSGNTIYF.

The rearrangement joins TRBV28 to TRBJ2-7; TRBD1 is a possible D gene (5 bases). Trimming took off 3 bases at V and 7 bases at J, with 13 bases between the two ends. Germline V gene data show CDR1 as MDHEN and CDR2 as SYDVKM. The CDR3 runs to 13 residues. CDR3 sequence reads: CASSLSLGREQYF. The CDR3 nucleotides are TGTGCCAGCAGTTTGAGTTTGGGGCGGGAGCAGTACTTC.

The rearrangement links TRBV23-1 to TRBJ1-5; 8 bases align to TRBD1. TRBV23-1 is an ORF, and what it does is uncertain. Unmatched junction bases numbered 5, after V lost 2 bases and J lost 5 bases. The CDR3 extends over 15 amino acids. CDR3: CASSQGQGIDQPQHF. Written as DNA, the CDR3 is TGCGCCAGCAGTCAAGGACAGGGAATCGATCAGCCCCAGCATTTT.